What follows are 22 T cell receptor beta chains derived from one specimen sequenced in a study of response to subunit inactivated influenza vaccine. TCRdb reprocessed the RT-PCR reads with MiXCR, giving one entry per CDR3 protein. Of 710,000 or so distinct CDR3 sequences in the sample, around 14% were seen once. Sequenced here: PBMCs from blood, sampled about 13 days after vaccination. These receptors were taken from a man over 45 who received an inactivated influenza vaccine.

The CDR3 DNA is TGCAGTGCGCTCGGACTAGCGGGGACCGAAAGGGATACGCAGTATTTT. Translation gives CSALGLAGTERDTQYF. V is TRBV20-1 and J is TRBJ2-3; 12 bases line up with TRBD2. This CDR3 region has 16 residues. The V segment lost 6 bases and the J segment 6 bases; nucleotides outside the gene matches: 13. CDR1 and CDR2 (germline): DFQATT, SNEGSKA (reference sequence).

This clonotype was observed a handful of times. The rearrangement links TRBV7-2 to TRBJ2-1, with D possibly called TRBD1 or TRBD2 (6 bases each). The CDR3 has 12 residues. V was shortened by 5 bases and J by 10 bases, with 12 bases between the two germline ends. Germline V gives CDR1 SGHTA, CDR2 FQGNSA. The CDR3 loop reads CASSPTGLEQFF. As DNA, the CDR3 is TGTGCCAGCAGCCCGACAGGACTAGAGCAGTTCTTC.

The chain carries TRBV20-1 and TRBJ1-4; TRBD1 agrees at 9 bases. Unmatched junction bases numbered 7, after V lost 4 bases and J lost 7 bases. The CDR3 has 14 amino acids. Looked up from germline, CDR1 is DFQATT and CDR2 is SNEGSKA (reference sequence). Written as DNA, the CDR3 is TGCAGTGCTAAAGAATGGGGACAGGGTGAAAAACTGTTTTTT. This gives the protein CSAKEWGQGEKLFF.

Only a few counts were recorded for this clonotype. The rearrangement joins TRBV29-1 to TRBJ2-7, with D tentatively TRBD2 (5 bases). The length of the CDR3 is 13 residues. Trimming pared 7 bases from V and 0 bases from J, leaving 13 bases between. Germline-derived CDR1 and CDR2 are SQVTM and ANQGSEA. CDR3 protein: CSAAGLNSYEQYF. Here the CDR3 DNA reads TGCAGCGCTGCGGGTCTGAACTCCTACGAGCAGTACTTC.

V and J are TRBV9 and TRBJ2-3; D not resolved. This CDR3 spans 14 amino acids. The germline V gene encodes CDR1 SGDLS and CDR2 YYNGEE. The ends were cut back, 0 bases at V and 4 bases at J, with 9 bases in the middle. CDR3 protein: CASSVVELADTQYF. CDR3 nucleotides: TGTGCCAGCAGCGTAGTAGAGCTCGCAGATACGCAGTATTTT. Complete variable domain (other parts from reference TRBV9 and TRBJ2-3): DSGVTQTPKHLITATGQRVTLRCSPRSGDLSVYWYQQSLDQGLQFLIQYYNGEERAKGNILERFSAQQFPDLHSELNLSSLELGDSALYFCASSVVELADTQYFGPGTRLTVL.

This clonotype showed up just a few times. The CDR3 DNA follows: TGCAGTGCTCTACGGACAGTGGGAACAGATACGCAGTATTTT. Its translation: CSALRTVGTDTQYF. The chain joins TRBV20-1 to TRBJ2-3, with D tentatively TRBD1 (6 bases). Germline CDR1 and CDR2: DFQATT and SNEGSKA (reference sequence). The CDR3 sequence is 14 residues long. Trimming stripped 5 bases from V and 3 bases from J, with 15 bases between.

In DNA, the CDR3 is TGCAGTGCTAGAGACCCCCGAACGAACACCGGGGAGCTGTTTTTT. Translated, it gives CSARDPRTNTGELFF. This chain uses TRBV20-1 with TRBJ2-2; D is unclear. CDR1 and CDR2 (germline): DFQATT, SNEGSKA (reference sequence). V was pared by 0 bases and J by 0 bases, with 8 bases between. This CDR3 has 15 residues.

The chain combines TRBV18 with TRBJ2-2, with D tentatively TRBD2 (6 bases). The germline V gene has CDR1 KGHSH and CDR2 LQKENI. There are 15 residues in the CDR3. Trimming left V 3 bases short and J 6 bases short, with 14 bases between. CDR3 DNA sequence: TGTGCCAGCTCACCTAGGGACTCCACCGCCGGGGAGCTGTTTTTT. It translates to CASSPRDSTAGELFF.

This clonotype was seen a few times. V and J are TRBV5-1 and TRBJ2-5; 8 positions match TRBD2. Germline V gene lookup returns CDR1 SGHRS and CDR2 YFSETQ. This CDR3 is built from 16 residues. V gave up 0 bases and J gave up 5 bases; unmatched junction bases: 9. The CDR3 nucleotides read TGCGCCAGCAGCTTGGCCGACAACCCGGGAGGGGAGACCCAGTACTTC. This codes for CASSLADNPGGETQYF.

The genes are TRBV11-2 and TRBJ2-7; D unresolved. The CDR3 extends over 12 amino acids. V was clipped by 5 bases and J by 6 bases, with 11 bases between them. Per the germline V gene, CDR1 is SGHAT and CDR2 is FQNNGV. As DNA, the CDR3 is TGTGCCAGCAGCGGTGCCTACTTCGAGCAGTACTTC. Its translation is CASSGAYFEQYF.

This clonotype was counted between two and nine times. This chain joins TRBV20-1 and TRBJ2-2; 7 bases fit TRBD2. The CDR3 runs to 15 residues. V lost 6 bases and J lost 4; bases outside the gene matches: 11. CDR1 is DFQATT and CDR2 is SNEGSKA in the germline V gene (reference sequence). This CDR3 is CSARTSVVGTGELFF. CDR3 in DNA: TGCAGTGCAAGAACTAGCGTTGTCGGCACCGGGGAGCTGTTTTTT.

The gene calls are TRBV5-1 and TRBJ1-2; no clear D gene. Germline V gives CDR1 SGHRS, CDR2 YFSETQ. The length of the CDR3 is 15 residues. Trimming left V 0 bases short and J 3 bases short, with 12 bases between. This CDR3 reads CASSLANTGHYGYTF. The CDR3, as DNA: TGCGCCAGCAGCTTGGCCAATACCGGTCACTATGGCTACACCTTC. The full variable domain, in which reference TRBV5-1 and TRBJ1-2 provide the parts outside the CDR3, is KAGVTQTPRYLIKTRGQQVTLSCSPISGHRSVSWYQQTPGQGLQFLFEYFSETQRNKGNFPGRFSGRQFSNSRSEMNVSTLELGDSALYLCASSLANTGHYGYTFGSGTRLTVV.

In its sample, this clonotype was seen a few times. This chain connects TRBV7-2 to TRBJ2-1, with 10 bases identical to TRBD2. The V segment lost 7 bases and the J segment 7 bases; nucleotides outside the gene matches: 10. The V gene's germline CDR1 is SGHTA and CDR2 FQGNSA. The length of the CDR3 is 15 residues. CDR3 bases: TGTGCCAGCACCGGCTTACTAGCGGGGTTGAATGAGCAGTTCTTC. Translating gives CASTGLLAGLNEQFF. Full variable domain (outside the CDR3, taken from reference TRBV7-2 and TRBJ2-1): GAGVSQSPSNKVTEKGKDVELRCDPISGHTALYWYRQSLGQGLEFLIYFQGNSAPDKSGLPSDRFSAERTGGSVSTLTIQRTQQEDSAVYLCASTGLLAGLNEQFFGPGTRLTVL.

The gene calls are TRBV7-6 and TRBJ2-3; perhaps TRBD1 as D (6 bases). This CDR3 region has 14 residues. The V and J ends lost 1 base and 11 bases respectively, with 16 bases between them. Germline V lookup: CDR1 SGHVS, CDR2 FNYEAQ. The CDR3 DNA follows: TGTGCCAGCAGCTTAGGGGACACAGGGCAAAAGCAGTATTTT. Amino acids: CASSLGDTGQKQYF. Variable domain in full (rest from reference TRBV7-6 and TRBJ2-3): GAGVSQSPRYKVTKRGQDVALRCDPISGHVSLYWYRQALGQGPEFLTYFNYEAQQDKSGLPNDRFSAERPEGSISTLTIQRTEQRDSAMYRCASSLGDTGQKQYFGPGTRLTVL.

The V call is TRBV27, the J call TRBJ2-7, with 11 bases identical to TRBD1. This CDR3 has 14 amino acids. Germline V lookup: CDR1 MNHEY, CDR2 SMNVEV (reference sequence). The J segment lost 5 bases and the V segment lost 2 bases, leaving 2 bases of the junction unmatched. The CDR3 sequence is CASSLGTGGHEQYF. Written as DNA, the CDR3 is TGTGCCAGCAGTTTAGGGACAGGGGGACACGAGCAGTACTTC.

This clonotype was seen a few times. The V and J genes are TRBV20-1 and TRBJ1-5; D perhaps matches TRBD1 (6 bases). Germline CDR1 is DFQATT and CDR2 is SNEGSKA (reference sequence). V was shortened by 6 bases and J by 3 bases, with 18 bases between the two germline ends. The CDR3 runs 15 residues. CDR3 coding DNA: TGCAGTGCACTCCCCGGGGGCTCCCTCAATCAGCCCCAGCATTTT. Its protein is CSALPGGSLNQPQHF.

The chain recombines TRBV20-1 with TRBJ2-5; 8 nucleotides align to TRBD2. The CDR3 runs 13 residues. Germline loops: CDR1 DFQATT, CDR2 SNEGSKA (reference sequence). With 5 bases clipped from V and 5 bases from J, the junction kept 7 bases outside the gene matches. DNA of the CDR3: TGCAGTGCTCTAGGGACTAGAGGGGAGACCCAGTACTTC. This sequence encodes CSALGTRGETQYF.

A word on this clonotype: A much larger clonotype is one base distant, so this may be a read error. The rearrangement uses TRBV24-1 and TRBJ2-3; TRBD1 or TRBD2 may be the D gene (5 bases each). The CDR3 runs 16 residues. Germline V gives CDR1 KGHDR, CDR2 SFDVKD. The V and J ends lost 9 bases and 0 bases respectively, with 18 bases between them. The CDR3 DNA reads TGTGCCACCGGGACCGCCAGCCCTTCTAGCACAGATACGCAGTATTTT. It translates to CATGTASPSSTDTQYF.

The V and J genes are TRBV7-2 and TRBJ2-7; possibly TRBD2 for D (5 bases). V was clipped by 1 base and J by 2 bases, with 9 bases between them. The CDR3 length is 14 residues. Germline CDR1 SGHTA, CDR2 FQGNSA. The CDR3 nucleotides are TGTGCCAGCAGCTTAGAGGACTTAACCTACGAGCAGTACTTC. Protein sequence: CASSLEDLTYEQYF.

This clonotype was picked up many times. The rearrangement joins TRBV5-5 to TRBJ1-2, with 10 bases that match TRBD1. Trimming at V came to 4 bases and at J to 4 bases, leaving 4 bases not matched to a gene. This CDR3 is built from 14 residues. The germline gives CDR1 SGHKS, CDR2 YYEKEE (reference sequence). This chain's CDR3 is CASSLWTGGYGYTF. CDR3 nucleotide sequence: TGTGCCAGCAGCCTATGGACAGGGGGCTATGGCTACACCTTC.

V gene TRBV4-1 combines with J gene TRBJ2-1; 8 bases are a match to TRBD1. The CDR3 spans 17 residues. Trimming at V came to 7 bases and at J to 4 bases, leaving 15 bases not matched to a gene. Germline CDR1 reads MGHRA; CDR2 reads YSYEKL. The CDR3 bases are TGCGCCAGCACCCCGGGACAGGCAATCGCGAAATACAATGAGCAGTTCTTC. Amino acid sequence: CASTPGQAIAKYNEQFF.

This clonotype appeared a few times. This chain links TRBV29-1 with TRBJ2-2; maybe TRBD2 (6 bases). Germline CDR1 and CDR2: SQVTM and ANQGSEA. The CDR3 has 14 amino acids. Trimming removed 4 bases at V and 0 bases at J, with 9 bases between. Written as DNA, the CDR3 is TGCAGCGTTGGCGGGGCTACGAACACCGGGGAGCTGTTTTTT. It translates to CSVGGATNTGELFF.